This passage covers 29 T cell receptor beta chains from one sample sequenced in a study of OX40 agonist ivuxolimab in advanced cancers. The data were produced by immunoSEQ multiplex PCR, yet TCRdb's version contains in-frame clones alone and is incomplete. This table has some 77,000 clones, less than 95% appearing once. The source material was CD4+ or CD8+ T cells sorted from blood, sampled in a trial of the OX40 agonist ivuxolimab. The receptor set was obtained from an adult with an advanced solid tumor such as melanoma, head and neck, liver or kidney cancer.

The CDR3 DNA sequence: TGCGCCAGCAGCTTGCTCGGGTCCCCTGGGGCCAACGTCCTGACTTTC. It yields the protein CASSLLGSPGANVLTF. The chain uses TRBV5-1 and TRBJ2-6; D not certain. The CDR3 runs 16 residues. V dropped 1 base and J dropped 2 bases, with 10 bases sitting between them. Per germline, CDR1 SGHRS and CDR2 YFSETQ.

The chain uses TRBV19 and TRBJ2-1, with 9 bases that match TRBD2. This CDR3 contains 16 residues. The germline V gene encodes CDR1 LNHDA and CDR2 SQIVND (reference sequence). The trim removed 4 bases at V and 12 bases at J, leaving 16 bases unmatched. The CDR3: CASSTIAGVSLSRQFF. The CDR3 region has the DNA TGTGCCAGTAGTACTATAGCGGGGGTTAGTCTTTCGCGGCAGTTCTTC.

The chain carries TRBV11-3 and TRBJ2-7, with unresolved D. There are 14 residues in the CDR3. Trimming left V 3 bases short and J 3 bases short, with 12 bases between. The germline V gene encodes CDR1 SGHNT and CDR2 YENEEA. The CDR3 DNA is TGTGCCAGCAGCTTTTCTCGAGACAACTACGAGCAGTACTTC. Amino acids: CASSFSRDNYEQYF.

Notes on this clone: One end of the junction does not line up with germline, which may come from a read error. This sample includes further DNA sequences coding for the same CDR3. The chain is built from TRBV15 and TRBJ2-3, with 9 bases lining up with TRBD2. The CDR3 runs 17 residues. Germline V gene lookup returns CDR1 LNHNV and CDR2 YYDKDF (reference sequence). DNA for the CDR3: TGTGCCACCAGCACTAGTAAACTAGGGACTAGCACGGATACGCAGTATTTT. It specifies CATSTSKLGTSTDTQYF.

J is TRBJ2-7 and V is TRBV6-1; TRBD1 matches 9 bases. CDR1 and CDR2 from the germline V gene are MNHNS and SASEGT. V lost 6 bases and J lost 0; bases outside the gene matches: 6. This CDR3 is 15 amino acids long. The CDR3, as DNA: TGTGCCAGCAGGGACAGGGGCCTAAGCTCCTACGAGCAGTACTTC. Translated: CASRDRGLSSYEQYF.

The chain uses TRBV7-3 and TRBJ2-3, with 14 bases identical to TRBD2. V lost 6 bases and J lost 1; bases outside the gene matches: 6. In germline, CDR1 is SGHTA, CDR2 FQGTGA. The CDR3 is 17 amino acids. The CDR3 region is CASRLTSGGAGTDTQYF. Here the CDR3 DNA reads TGTGCCAGCAGACTGACTAGCGGGGGGGCGGGCACAGATACGCAGTATTTT.

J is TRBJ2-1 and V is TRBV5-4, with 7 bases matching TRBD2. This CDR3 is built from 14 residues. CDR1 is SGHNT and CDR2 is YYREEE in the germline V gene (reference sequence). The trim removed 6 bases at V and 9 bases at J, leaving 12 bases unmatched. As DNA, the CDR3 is TGTGCCAGCATAGGGGCTAGCGGTGAGGGTGAGCAGTTCTTC. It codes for CASIGASGEGEQFF. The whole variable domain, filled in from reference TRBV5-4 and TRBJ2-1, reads ETGVTQSPTHLIKTRGQQVTLRCSSQSGHNTVSWYQQALGQGPQFIFQYYREEENGRGNFPPRFSGLQFPNYSSELNVNALELDDSALYLCASIGASGEGEQFFGPGTRLTVL.

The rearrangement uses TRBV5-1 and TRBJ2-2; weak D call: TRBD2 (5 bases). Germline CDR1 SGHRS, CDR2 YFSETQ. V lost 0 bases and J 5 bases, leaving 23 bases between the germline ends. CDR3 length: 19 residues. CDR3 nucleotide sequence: TGCGCCAGCAGCTTGGTGCCACCCCAGGACTTGGGCGGTACCGGGGAGCTGTTTTTT. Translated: CASSLVPPQDLGGTGELFF.

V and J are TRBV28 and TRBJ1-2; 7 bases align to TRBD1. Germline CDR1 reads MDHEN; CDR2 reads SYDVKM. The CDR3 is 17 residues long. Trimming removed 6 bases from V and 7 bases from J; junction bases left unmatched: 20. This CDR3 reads CASSPTGANFLVGGYTF. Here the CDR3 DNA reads TGTGCCAGCAGCCCTACAGGGGCCAATTTTTTAGTCGGTGGCTACACCTTC.

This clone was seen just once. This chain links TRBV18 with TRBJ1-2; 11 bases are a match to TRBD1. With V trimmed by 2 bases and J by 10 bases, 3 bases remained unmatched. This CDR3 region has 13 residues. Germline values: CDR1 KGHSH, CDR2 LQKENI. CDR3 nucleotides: TGTGCCAGCTCACCATTGGACAGGGGGCTCTACACCTTC. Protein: CASSPLDRGLYTF.

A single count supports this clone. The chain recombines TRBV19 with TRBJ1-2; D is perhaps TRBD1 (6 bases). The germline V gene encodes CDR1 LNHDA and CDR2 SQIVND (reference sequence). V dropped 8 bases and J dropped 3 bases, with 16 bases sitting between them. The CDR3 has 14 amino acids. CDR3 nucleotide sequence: TGTGCCAGTCGGGGGGCGGACGGATACTATGGCTACACCTTC. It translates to CASRGADGYYGYTF.

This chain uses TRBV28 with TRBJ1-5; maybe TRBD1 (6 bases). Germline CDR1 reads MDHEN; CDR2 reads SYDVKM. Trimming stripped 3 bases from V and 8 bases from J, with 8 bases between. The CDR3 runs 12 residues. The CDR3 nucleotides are TGTGCCAGCAGTTTGAGGGGGAAGCCCCAGCATTTT. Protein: CASSLRGKPQHF.

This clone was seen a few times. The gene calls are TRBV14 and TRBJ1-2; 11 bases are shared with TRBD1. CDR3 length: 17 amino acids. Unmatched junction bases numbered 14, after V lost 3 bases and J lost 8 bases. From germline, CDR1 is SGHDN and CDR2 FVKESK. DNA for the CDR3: TGTGCCAGCAGCCATGGAGGGGTCTGGACAGGGGGCTACGGCTACACCTTC. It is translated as CASSHGGVWTGGYGYTF.

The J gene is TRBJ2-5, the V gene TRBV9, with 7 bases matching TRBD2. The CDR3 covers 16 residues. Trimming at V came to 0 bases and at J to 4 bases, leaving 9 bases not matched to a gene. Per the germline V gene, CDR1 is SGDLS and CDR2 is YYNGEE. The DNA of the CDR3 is TGTGCCAGCAGCGTAGATTGGGGGGGAGGAGGAGAGACCCAGTACTTC. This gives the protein CASSVDWGGGGETQYF.

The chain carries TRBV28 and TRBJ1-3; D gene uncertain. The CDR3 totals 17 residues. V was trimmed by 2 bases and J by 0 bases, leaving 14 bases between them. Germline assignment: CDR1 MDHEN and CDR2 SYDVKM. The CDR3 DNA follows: TGTGCCAGCAGTTTAAATACAGTATCTTACTCTGGAAACACCATATATTTT. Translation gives CASSLNTVSYSGNTIYF.

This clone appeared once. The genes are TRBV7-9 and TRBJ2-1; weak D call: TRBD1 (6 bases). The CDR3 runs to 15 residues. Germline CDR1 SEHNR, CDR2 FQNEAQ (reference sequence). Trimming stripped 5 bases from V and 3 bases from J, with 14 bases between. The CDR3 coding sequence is TGTGCCAGCAGCACAGGGAAAGAGCTCTACAATGAGCAGTTCTTC. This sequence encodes CASSTGKELYNEQFF.

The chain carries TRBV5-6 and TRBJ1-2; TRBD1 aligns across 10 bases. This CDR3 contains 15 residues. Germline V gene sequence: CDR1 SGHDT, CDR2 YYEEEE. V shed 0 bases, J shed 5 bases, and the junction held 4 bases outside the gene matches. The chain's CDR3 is CASSLVDRGPYGYTF. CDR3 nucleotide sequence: TGTGCCAGCAGCTTGGTCGACAGGGGGCCTTATGGCTACACCTTC.

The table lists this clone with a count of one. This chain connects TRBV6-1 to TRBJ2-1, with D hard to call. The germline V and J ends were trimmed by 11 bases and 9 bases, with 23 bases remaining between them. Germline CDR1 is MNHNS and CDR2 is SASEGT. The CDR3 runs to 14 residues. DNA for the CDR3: TGTGCCTCTTCCGAACCCCCCGAGTTTGGTGAGCAGTTCTTC. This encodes CASSEPPEFGEQFF.

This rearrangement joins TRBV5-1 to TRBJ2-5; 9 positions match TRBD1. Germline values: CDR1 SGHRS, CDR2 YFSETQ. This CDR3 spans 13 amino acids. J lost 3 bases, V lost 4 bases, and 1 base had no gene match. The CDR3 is CASSRTGEETQYF. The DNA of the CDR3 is TGCGCCAGCAGCCGGACAGGGGAAGAGACCCAGTACTTC.

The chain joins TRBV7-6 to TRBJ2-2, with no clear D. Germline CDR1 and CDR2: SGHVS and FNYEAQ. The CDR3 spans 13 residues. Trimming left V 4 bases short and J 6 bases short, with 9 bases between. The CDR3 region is CASSSTKAGELFF. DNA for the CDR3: TGTGCCAGCAGCTCGACAAAGGCCGGGGAGCTGTTTTTT.

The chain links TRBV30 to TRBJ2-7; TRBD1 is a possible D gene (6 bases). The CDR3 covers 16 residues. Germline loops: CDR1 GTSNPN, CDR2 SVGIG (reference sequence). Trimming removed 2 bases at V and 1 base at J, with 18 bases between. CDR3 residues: CAWSTKDSSWSYEQYF. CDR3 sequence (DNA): TGTGCCTGGAGTACCAAGGACAGTTCATGGTCCTACGAGCAGTACTTC.

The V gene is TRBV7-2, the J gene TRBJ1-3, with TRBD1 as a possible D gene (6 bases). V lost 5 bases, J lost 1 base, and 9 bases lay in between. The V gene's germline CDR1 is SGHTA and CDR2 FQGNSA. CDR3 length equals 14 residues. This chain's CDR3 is CASSPQGSGNTIYF. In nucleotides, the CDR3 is TGTGCCAGCAGCCCACAGGGATCTGGAAACACCATATATTTT.

CDR3: CASSLGLWGQRGNSPLHF. CDR3 nucleotides: TGTGCCAGCAGCTTAGGTCTTTGGGGACAGAGGGGGAATTCACCCCTCCACTTT. This rearrangement joins TRBV7-8 to TRBJ1-6; TRBD1 matches at 7 bases. CDR1 is SGHVS and CDR2 is FQNEAQ in the germline V gene. This CDR3 region has 18 residues. J lost 7 bases, V lost 1 base, and 13 bases had no gene match.

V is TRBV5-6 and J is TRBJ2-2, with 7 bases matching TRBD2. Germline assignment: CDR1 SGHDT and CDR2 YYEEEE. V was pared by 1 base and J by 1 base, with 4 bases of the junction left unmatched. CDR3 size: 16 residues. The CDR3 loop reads CASSLLPSGNTGELFF. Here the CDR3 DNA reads TGTGCCAGCAGCTTGTTGCCTAGCGGGAACACCGGGGAGCTGTTTTTT.

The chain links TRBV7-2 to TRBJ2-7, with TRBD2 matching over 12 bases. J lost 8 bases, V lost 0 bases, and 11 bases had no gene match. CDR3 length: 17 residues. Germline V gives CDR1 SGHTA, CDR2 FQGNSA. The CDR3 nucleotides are TGTGCCAGCAGCTTAGCCAGTACTAGCGGGGGGTTCTCAAAGCAGTACTTC. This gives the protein CASSLASTSGGFSKQYF.

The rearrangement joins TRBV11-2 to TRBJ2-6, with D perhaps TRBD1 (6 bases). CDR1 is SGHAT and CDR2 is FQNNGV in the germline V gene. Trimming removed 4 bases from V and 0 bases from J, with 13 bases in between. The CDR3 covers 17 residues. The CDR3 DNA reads TGTGCCAGCAGCTCCCCCCCGGACAGCTCTGGGGCCAACGTCCTGACTTTC. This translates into CASSSPPDSSGANVLTF.

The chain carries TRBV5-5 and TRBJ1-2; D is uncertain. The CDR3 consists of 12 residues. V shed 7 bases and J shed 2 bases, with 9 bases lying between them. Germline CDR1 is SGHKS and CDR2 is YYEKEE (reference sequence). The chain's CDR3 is CASGRSNYGYTF. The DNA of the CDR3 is TGTGCCAGCGGCAGGTCCAACTATGGCTACACCTTC.

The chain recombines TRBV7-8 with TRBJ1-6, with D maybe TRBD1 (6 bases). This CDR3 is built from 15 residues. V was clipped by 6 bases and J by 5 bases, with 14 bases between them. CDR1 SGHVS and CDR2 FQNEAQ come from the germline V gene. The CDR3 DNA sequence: TGTGCCAGCAGACAAACCGGGACAAATAATTCACCCCTCCACTTT. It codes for CASRQTGTNNSPLHF.

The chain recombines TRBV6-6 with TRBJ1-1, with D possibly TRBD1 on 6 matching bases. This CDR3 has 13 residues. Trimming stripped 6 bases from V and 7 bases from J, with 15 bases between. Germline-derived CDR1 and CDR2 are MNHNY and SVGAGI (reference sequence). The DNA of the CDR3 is TGTGCCAGCAGCCCCGGTGGACAGCTTGAAGCTTTCTTT. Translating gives CASSPGGQLEAFF.